Below, 28 T cell receptor beta chains from the same sample are listed, as sequenced in a study of blood T cells in healthy people across ages. The second PCR ran about 6 to 12 cycles with a sample-barcoded 5' primer and J-beta primers. In TCRdb, the 5' RACE reads were re-called with MiXCR into one record per CDR3 protein. The sample contains about 970,000 distinct CDR3 sequences, about 51% of which appear only once. Sequencing used blood. The receptors stem from a woman in her sixties in good health.

This chain links TRBV12-3 or TRBV12-4 with TRBJ2-3, with a tentative D call TRBD1 (6 bases). This CDR3 has 12 amino acids. Trimming removed 6 bases from V and 6 bases from J, with 10 bases in between. CDR3 protein: CASSNRVDTQYF. Here the CDR3 DNA reads TGTGCCAGCAGCAACAGGGTGGATACGCAGTATTTT.

This chain links TRBV3-1 with TRBJ2-1; D gene unclear. The CDR3 length is 14 residues. Trimming took off 6 bases at V and 5 bases at J, with 14 bases between the two ends. CDR1 and CDR2 from the germline V gene are LGHDT and YNNKEL (reference sequence). The CDR3 coding sequence is TGTGCCAGCAGACTTCGTGGCTCGGACAATGAGCAGTTCTTC. Translating it yields CASRLRGSDNEQFF.

V gene TRBV10-3 combines with J gene TRBJ2-3; D is uncertain. Trimming took 2 bases from V and 1 from J, leaving 10 bases between them. Germline V gene data show CDR1 as ENHRY and CDR2 as SYGVKD. This CDR3 has 15 amino acids. The CDR3 DNA is TGTGCCATCAGTGAGGGCCAACCCGGCACAGATACGCAGTATTTT. It specifies CAISEGQPGTDTQYF.

This clonotype has only a few counts. This chain uses TRBV27 with TRBJ2-3; 14 bases fit TRBD2. Germline V CDR1 and CDR2: MNHEY, SMNVEV (reference sequence). The ends lost 4 bases at V and 2 bases at J; junction bases unmatched: 5. CDR3 size: 17 residues. The CDR3 bases are TGTGCCAGCAGTTCCCGACTAGCGGGAGGGTTCACAGATACGCAGTATTTT. It encodes CASSSRLAGGFTDTQYF.

In the case of this clonotype: The junction differs from germline at one of its ends, possibly a read error. The genes are TRBV6-5 and TRBJ1-6; D may be TRBD1 (5 bases). The CDR3 covers 19 residues. Germline V gene data show CDR1 as MNHEY and CDR2 as SVGAGI. CDR3 coding DNA: TGTGCCAGCAGTTACTCAGGGGACTCGTACTTAATCTCTAATTCACCCCCCCACTTT. This encodes CASSYSGDSYLISNSPPHF.

This clonotype has just a few counts. The chain joins TRBV7-9 to TRBJ2-5; 11 bases map to TRBD2. With the DNA end fitting TRBJ2-7 better, the J assignment may be wrong. The germline CDR1 and CDR2 sequences are SEHNR and FQNEAQ (reference sequence). The CDR3 totals 18 residues. The CDR3 DNA reads TGTGCCAGCAGCCCCCGACTAGCGGGAAAGGGATTGGTAGGCGAGCAGTACTTC. As protein: CASSPRLAGKGLVGEQYF.

The chain employs TRBV30 and TRBJ2-3; TRBD2 might be the D (6 bases). CDR3 length: 14 amino acids. Between the trimmed V and J ends, which lost 1 base and 3 bases, there was a span of 11 bases. Germline V gene data show CDR1 as GTSNPN and CDR2 as SVGIG (reference sequence). The CDR3 sequence: CAWSASGGTDTQYF. The CDR3 DNA sequence: TGTGCCTGGAGTGCCAGCGGAGGGACAGATACGCAGTATTTT. The full variable domain, with the rest looked up from reference TRBV30 and TRBJ2-3, is SQTIHQWPATLVQPVGSPLSLECTVEGTSNPNLYWYRQAAGRGLQLLFYSVGIGQISSEVPQNLSASRPQDRQFILSSKKLLLSDSGFYLCAWSASGGTDTQYFGPGTRLTVL.

This chain joins TRBV11-3 and TRBJ2-5; 9 positions match TRBD1. V shed 1 base and J 0 bases; nucleotides not matched to a gene: 0. The CDR3 totals 15 residues. CDR1 is SGHNT and CDR2 is YENEEA in the germline V gene. The CDR3 coding sequence is TGTGCCAGCAGCTTAGGGACAGGGGACCAAGAGACCCAGTACTTC. Its translation is CASSLGTGDQETQYF.

V is TRBV7-2 and J is TRBJ1-5; D might be TRBD1 (5 bases). Trimming stripped 5 bases from V and 7 bases from J, with 21 bases between. The CDR3 length is 16 residues. Per the germline V gene, CDR1 is SGHTA and CDR2 is FQGNSA. The CDR3 sequence is CASSPRWDRLEQPQHF. CDR3 DNA sequence: TGTGCCAGCAGCCCCAGATGGGACCGCCTTGAACAGCCCCAGCATTTT.

The chain has TRBV7-9 and TRBJ2-1; 11 nucleotides line up with TRBD2. Per germline, CDR1 SEHNR and CDR2 FQNEAQ (reference sequence). V shed 6 bases and J 6 bases; nucleotides not matched to a gene: 4. This CDR3 comprises 14 residues. This chain's CDR3 is CASRTSGDSNEQFF. CDR3 nucleotides: TGTGCCAGCAGGACTAGCGGGGATAGCAATGAGCAGTTCTTC. The full variable domain, with the rest looked up from reference TRBV7-9 and TRBJ2-1, is DTGVSQNPRHKITKRGQNVTFRCDPISEHNRLYWYRQTLGQGPEFLTYFQNEAQLEKSRLLSDRFSAERPKGSFSTLEIQRTEQGDSAMYLCASRTSGDSNEQFFGPGTRLTVL.

At least ten counts were recorded for this clonotype. This chain connects TRBV25-1 to TRBJ2-7, with D perhaps given as TRBD1 or TRBD2 (6 bases each). Germline V CDR1 and CDR2: MGHDK, SYGVNS. The germline V and J ends were trimmed by 2 bases and 10 bases, with 18 bases remaining between them. CDR3 length: 14 amino acids. CDR3 in DNA: TGTGCCAGCAGTGAAGCTATCGGGGGCTATTCACAGTACTTC. Its translation: CASSEAIGGYSQYF.

The chain uses TRBV10-3 and TRBJ1-4, with 7 bases that match TRBD1. This CDR3 region has 17 residues. V trimming: 2 bases; J trimming: 5 bases; junction bases outside the gene matches: 11. The germline gives CDR1 ENHRY, CDR2 SYGVKD. CDR3 bases: TGTGCCATCAGTGAGCCTCTCGTGACAGGGAGGAATGAAAAACTGTTTTTT. Translating gives CAISEPLVTGRNEKLFF.

V is TRBV27 and J is TRBJ2-3; 9 bases are shared with TRBD2. From germline, CDR1 is MNHEY and CDR2 SMNVEV (reference sequence). The CDR3 covers 17 residues. The V and J ends lost 2 bases and 2 bases, in that order; junction bases with no gene match: 8. This CDR3 reads CASSLEGGRATTDTQYF. CDR3 DNA sequence: TGTGCCAGCAGTTTAGAAGGCGGGAGGGCCACCACAGATACGCAGTATTTT.

This clonotype has just a few counts. This chain links TRBV7-7 with TRBJ2-3; 10 nucleotides match TRBD2. Per germline, CDR1 SSHAT and CDR2 FNYEAQ (reference sequence). This CDR3 contains 18 residues. Germline trimming cut 5 bases from V and 4 bases from J; bases unmatched to any gene: 15. In DNA form, the CDR3 reads TGTGCCAGCAGCCGCATTCCACCGCTAGCGGGAGTTCCAGATACGCAGTATTTT. Protein sequence: CASSRIPPLAGVPDTQYF. Complete variable domain (other parts from reference TRBV7-7 and TRBJ2-3): GAGVSQSPRYKVTKRGQDVTLRCDPISSHATLYWYQQALGQGPEFLTYFNYEAQPDKSGLPSDRFSAERPEGSISTLTIQRTEQRDSAMYRCASSRIPPLAGVPDTQYFGPGTRLTVL.

As for this clonotype: This may arise from a read error, as a much more abundant clone is one base away. This sequence joins TRBV29-1 and TRBJ2-6, with 7 bases lining up with TRBD1. V lost 4 bases to trimming and J lost 1 base; unmatched junction nucleotides: 1. The CDR3 has 14 residues. Germline V lookup: CDR1 SQVTM, CDR2 ANQGSEA. The CDR3: CSVGQGSGANVLTF. CDR3 coding DNA: TGCAGCGTTGGACAGGGTTCTGGGGCCAACGTCCTGACTTTC. Drawing the rest from reference TRBV29-1 and TRBJ2-6, the complete variable domain is SAVISQKPSRDICQRGTSLTIQCQVDSQVTMMFWYRQQPGQSLTLIATANQGSEATYESGFVIDKFPISRPNLTFSTLTVSNMSPEDSSIYLCSVGQGSGANVLTFGAGSRLTVL.

In its sample, this clonotype was seen a few times. The chain employs TRBV7-2 and TRBJ2-5; no reliable D call. Near its end, the DNA agrees better with TRBJ2-7, so the J call may be wrong. CDR1 and CDR2 from the germline V gene are SGHTA and FQGNSA. The CDR3 runs 13 residues. The CDR3 DNA follows: TGTGCCAGCAGCATCCGCGCTTTGGCCGAGCAGTACTTC. As protein: CASSIRALAEQYF.

Turning to this clonotype: Its ends do not fully match the called genes, so a read error is possible. CDR3 coding DNA: TGCAGCGTAGAGGGACAGTCTAATGGAAAACTGTTTTTT. The encoded protein is CSVEGQSNGKLFF. The chain couples TRBV29-1 to TRBJ1-4; 7 bases are a match to TRBD1. Germline CDR1 reads SQVTM; CDR2 reads ANQGSEA. There are 13 residues in the CDR3.

The J gene is TRBJ2-7, the V gene TRBV29-1, with D perhaps being TRBD1 or TRBD2 (6 bases each). The germline V gene encodes CDR1 SQVTM and CDR2 ANQGSEA. V lost 3 bases to trimming and J lost 2 bases, with 14 bases between them. The CDR3 has 14 amino acids. The CDR3 sequence is CSVDLSGDTYEQYF. As DNA, the CDR3 is TGCAGCGTTGACCTATCGGGGGACACCTACGAGCAGTACTTC.

There are a few counts of this clonotype. The genes are TRBV5-1 and TRBJ1-6; D is unresolved. V was clipped by 0 bases and J by 9 bases, with 13 bases between them. This CDR3 has 15 amino acids. Germline V lookup: CDR1 SGHRS, CDR2 YFSETQ. The CDR3 DNA reads TGCGCCAGCAGCTTGGAAGCGGCCTCGAGTTCACCCCTCCACTTT. Translation: CASSLEAASSSPLHF.

The J gene is TRBJ2-3, the V gene TRBV5-1; D remains ambiguous. The CDR3 has 12 residues. V lost 5 bases, J lost 3 bases, and 7 bases lay in between. Germline loops: CDR1 SGHRS, CDR2 YFSETQ. The CDR3 DNA is TGCGCCAGCAGGTCGCGAACAGATACGCAGTATTTT. Protein sequence: CASRSRTDTQYF.

The chain combines TRBV12-3 or TRBV12-4 with TRBJ2-4, with 7 bases matching TRBD2. The DNA end favors TRBJ2-7, so the J call may be wrong. The CDR3 is 14 residues long. This CDR3 is CASSTLANSYEQYF. As DNA, the CDR3 is TGTGCCAGCAGTACACTAGCGAACTCCTACGAGCAGTACTTC.

V is TRBV12-3 or TRBV12-4 and J is TRBJ1-2, with D maybe TRBD1 (6 bases). The CDR3 totals 13 residues. V was trimmed by 3 bases and J by 8 bases, leaving 13 bases between them. In nucleotides, the CDR3 is TGTGCCAGCAGTTTGGACAGCCGAGGAGGCTACACCTTC. Translation: CASSLDSRGGYTF.

This clonotype appeared a few times. The rearrangement joins TRBV11-2 to TRBJ2-7; 10 bases are a match to TRBD1. The ends lost 7 bases at V and 1 base at J; junction bases unmatched: 4. The CDR3 is made up of 14 amino acids. Germline CDR1 is SGHAT and CDR2 is FQNNGV. For the CDR3, the DNA is TGTGCCAGCACCGGGACAGGGGTTTCCTACGAGCAGTACTTC. This codes for CASTGTGVSYEQYF.

This clonotype was found many times. V usage is TRBV4-1 and J usage is TRBJ2-1; no clear D gene. Per the germline V gene, CDR1 is MGHRA and CDR2 is YSYEKL. CDR3 length equals 12 residues. Trimming removed 4 bases from V and 6 bases from J, with 7 bases in between. The CDR3: CASSRPGNEQFF. The DNA of the CDR3 is TGCGCCAGCAGCCGACCCGGCAATGAGCAGTTCTTC.

This chain connects TRBV27 to TRBJ2-5, with unresolved D. Germline lookup yields CDR1 MNHEY and CDR2 SMNVEV (reference sequence). The CDR3 has 11 amino acids. V was clipped by 7 bases and J by 13 bases, with 16 bases between them. The CDR3 loop is CASTPLRVWYF. In DNA, the CDR3 is TGTGCCAGCACCCCTTTAAGAGTGTGGTACTTC.

This clonotype was counted only a few times. The gene calls are TRBV5-1 and TRBJ2-1, with 8 bases that match TRBD2. The CDR3 covers 16 residues. J lost 2 bases, V lost 0 bases, and 4 bases had no gene match. Germline values: CDR1 SGHRS, CDR2 YFSETQ. CDR3 protein: CASSLVVSGTYNEQFF. The CDR3 nucleotides are TGCGCCAGCAGCTTGGTTGTTAGCGGGACCTACAATGAGCAGTTCTTC.

The V gene is TRBV2, the J gene TRBJ1-1, with unresolved D. V was shortened by 8 bases and J by 5 bases, with 6 bases between the two germline ends. Germline V gene data show CDR1 as SNHLY and CDR2 as FYNNEI. The CDR3 extends over 10 amino acids. The CDR3 protein is CASEVTEAFF. The CDR3, as DNA: TGTGCCAGCGAAGTAACTGAAGCTTTCTTT.

The table lists this clonotype with a few counts. The chain is built from TRBV12-3 or TRBV12-4 and TRBJ1-2; weak D call: TRBD1 (5 bases). CDR3 length: 15 amino acids. V was cut by 0 bases and J by 4 bases, with 12 bases left in between. The CDR3 bases are TGTGCCAGCAGTTTAGCGGGACCAGGGTTCTATGGCTACACCTTC. It is translated as CASSLAGPGFYGYTF.